These T cell receptor beta chains were read from a single sample in a study of blood T cell repertoires in COVID-19. Only in-frame clones appear in the TCRdb table, and some are missing; sequencing was by immunoSEQ multiplex PCR. The data contain some 200,000 clones, 75% to 95% of them singletons. Sequenced material: peripheral blood. The receptors derive from a man aged 50 to 59 with acute or convalescent COVID-19. Both conserved end residues are part of each CDR3. D genes are given only for firm matches. Rows give clone size only sometimes, using once, few, many, or a class for an expanded clone.

TGTGCCAGCAGTGGGGTGGGGAGCTATGGCTACACCTTC	CASSGVGSYGYTF	TRBJ1-2	-	-	TRBV25-1
TGCAGCGGGAAGGGAGGGGTGGATGAGCAGTTCTTC	CSGKGGVDEQFF	TRBJ2-1	-	TRBD2	TRBV29-1
TGTGCCAGTAGTCCCCTGGACAGCTATAATTCACCCCTCCACTTT	CASSPLDSYNSPLHF	TRBJ1-6	-	-	TRBV19
TGTGCCAGTAGTACTGGCGGGAGAGGGGCTAGCACAGATACGCAGTATTTT	CASSTGGRGASTDTQYF	TRBJ2-3	-	TRBD2	TRBV19
TGTGCCAGCAGCCCGTGGGCAACAACTAATGAAAAACTGTTTTTT	CASSPWATTNEKLFF	TRBJ1-4	-	-	TRBV5-8
TGTGCCAGCAGTTACCTTTCCGGGCGGGCCCCAGAGACCCAGTACTTC	CASSYLSGRAPETQYF	TRBJ2-5	-	-	TRBV6-6
TGCGCCAGCAGTGTCCCCGGGACTAGCGGGTCGAACACCGGGGAGCTGTTTTTT	CASSVPGTSGSNTGELFF	TRBJ2-2	-	TRBD2	TRBV4-1
TGTGCCAGCAGTGTATCGGGGAGGGGCAAAGATCAGCCCCAGCATTTT	CASSVSGRGKDQPQHF	TRBJ1-5	-	-	TRBV2
TGCGCCAGCAGCCCCGAGGTCCACAGGCATCAGCCCCAGCATTTT	CASSPEVHRHQPQHF	TRBJ1-5	-	-	TRBV4-1
TGTGCCTGGCATCAGGCTTACGAGCAGTACTTC	CAWHQAYEQYF	TRBJ2-7	-	-	TRBV30
TGTGCCAGCAGCCAGGACAGGGCCAAGGAGACCCAGTACTTC	CASSQDRAKETQYF	TRBJ2-5	-	TRBD1	TRBV7-9
TGTGCCAGCAGTGAAGCCCGGGACACGCCGACCCAGTACTTC	CASSEARDTPTQYF	TRBJ2-5	-	-	TRBV6-1
TGTGCCAGCGAAACAACAGGGGGCACTGAAGCTTTCTTT	CASETTGGTEAFF	TRBJ1-1	-	TRBD1	TRBV6-5
TGTGCCAGCAGCCCACAAGTTGAAGCTTTCTTT	CASSPQVEAFF	TRBJ1-1	once	-	TRBV2
TGTGCCAGCACCCCTAGCGGGAAGGATACGCAGTATTTT	CASTPSGKDTQYF	TRBJ2-3	-	TRBD2	TRBV25-1
TGCGCCAGCAGCTTGGGGGCAGGGGCCGGGGAGCTGTTTTTT	CASSLGAGAGELFF	TRBJ2-2	-	-	TRBV5-1
TGCGCCAGCAGCAAGAAGACAGGGGAGGCCCTAACCGTGACAGATACGCAGTATTTT	CASSKKTGEALTVTDTQYF	TRBJ2-3	-	TRBD1	TRBV5-1
TGTGCCAGCAGTGGAAGGGGAGGTTACGAGCAGTACTTC	CASSGRGGYEQYF	TRBJ2-7	-	-	TRBV27
TGTGCCAGTAGTATAGCCCGGGTTGCCAAAAACATTCAGTACTTC	CASSIARVAKNIQYF	TRBJ2-4	once	-	TRBV19
TGTGCCAGCAGTTTACTTGGCGGGGAGGGGTCTAACACTGAAGCTTTCTTT	CASSLLGGEGSNTEAFF	TRBJ1-1	-	-	TRBV27
TGTGCCAGCTCTTCATGGACAGGGGAAACCGGGGAGCTGTTTTTT	CASSSWTGETGELFF	TRBJ2-2	-	TRBD1	TRBV18
TGTGCCAGTAGAAGCCCCGAACGTGGTACAGATACGCAGTATTTT	CASRSPERGTDTQYF	TRBJ2-3	-	-	TRBV19
TGTGCCAGCAGTTACCGTGGACAGACTGGAAACACCATATATTTT	CASSYRGQTGNTIYF	TRBJ1-3	-	-	TRBV6-6
TGTGCCAGCAGCCCATGGAGGGAGGGACAGCCCCAGCATTTT	CASSPWREGQPQHF	TRBJ1-5	-	-	TRBV7-9
TGTGCCAGCAGTATAACCGGGGAGCTGTTTTTT	CASSITGELFF	TRBJ2-2	-	-	TRBV12-3/TRBV12-4
TGTGCCAGCAGCTTTGTCGGGGGGAACGAGCAGTACTTC	CASSFVGGNEQYF	TRBJ2-7	-	TRBD2	TRBV5-6
TGTGCCAGCAGCTTGTATCCTTCAGGGATAAGGGATACGCAGTATTTT	CASSLYPSGIRDTQYF	TRBJ2-3	-	-	TRBV5-8
TGTGCCAGCAGCGTAGTCGGGGGAAACACCGGGGAGCTGTTTTTT	CASSVVGGNTGELFF	TRBJ2-2	-	-	TRBV9
TGTGCCAGCAGTTTTGGGGGGGTGGGTACAGATACGCAGTATTTT	CASSFGGVGTDTQYF	TRBJ2-3	once	TRBD2	TRBV27
TGTGCCAGCAGCCGCATCAGCGGGAGGGCCAGGTACGAGCAGTACTTC	CASSRISGRARYEQYF	TRBJ2-7	-	TRBD2	TRBV28
TGCGCCAGCAGCCAAGATGCCGGGACTAGCTACCTCAGGGAGCAGTTCTTC	CASSQDAGTSYLREQFF	TRBJ2-1	-	TRBD2	TRBV4-1
TGTGCCAGTCTCTCCGCCGGCAGGGGCTCCTACGAGCAGTACTTC	CASLSAGRGSYEQYF	TRBJ2-7	-	-	TRBV28
TGTGCCAGCAGTCCGGGACAGGGTAATTCACCCCTCCACTTT	CASSPGQGNSPLHF	TRBJ1-6	-	TRBD1	TRBV28
TGCGCCAGCAGTGAGGGGCTAGCGGGGCCCCAAGAGACCCAGTACTTC	CASSEGLAGPQETQYF	TRBJ2-5	-	TRBD2	TRBV10-2
TGTGCCAGCAGCGCCGCTAGCGGGGGGGCCCAGTACTTC	CASSAASGGAQYF	TRBJ2-5	few	TRBD2	TRBV9
TGTGCCAGCAGCTTTAGTAAAGCGAACACCGGGGAGCTGTTTTTT	CASSFSKANTGELFF	TRBJ2-2	-	-	TRBV11-2
TGTGCCAGCAGCGGGCCGGGAGGCCAAGAGACCCAGTACTTC	CASSGPGGQETQYF	TRBJ2-5	-	TRBD2	TRBV7-8
TGCGCCAGCAGCTTGCCAGGGATGAACACCGGGGAGCTGTTTTTT	CASSLPGMNTGELFF	TRBJ2-2	-	-	TRBV5-1
TGTGCCAGCAGTTTAGGCGGGAGGGCCCCAGATACGCAGTATTTT	CASSLGGRAPDTQYF	TRBJ2-3	-	TRBD2	TRBV28
TGTGCCAGCAGGCCGACAGCAACTAATGAAAAACTGTTTTTT	CASRPTATNEKLFF	TRBJ1-4	-	-	TRBV7-3
TGCAGCGTTGGGCTGGGGGGGACCCAGTACTTC	CSVGLGGTQYF	TRBJ2-5	-	-	TRBV29-1
TGTGCCAGCACCCGGCGGACACAAGAGACCCAGTACTTC	CASTRRTQETQYF	TRBJ2-5	-	-	TRBV2
TGTGCCAGCATACCACGGGACAGGGGATTCTACGAGCAGTACTTC	CASIPRDRGFYEQYF	TRBJ2-7	-	-	TRBV21-1
TGTGCCAGCAGGCACTCGGGGGGTCGGACTGAAGCTTTCTTT	CASRHSGGRTEAFF	TRBJ1-1	-	-	TRBV28
TGTGCCAGTAGTTACCTGACTAGCACAGATACGCAGTATTTT	CASSYLTSTDTQYF	TRBJ2-3	-	-	TRBV19
TGTGCCAGTAGTATGGGACATTCGGCGTCGGCTTTCTTT	CASSMGHSASAFF	TRBJ1-1	-	-	TRBV19